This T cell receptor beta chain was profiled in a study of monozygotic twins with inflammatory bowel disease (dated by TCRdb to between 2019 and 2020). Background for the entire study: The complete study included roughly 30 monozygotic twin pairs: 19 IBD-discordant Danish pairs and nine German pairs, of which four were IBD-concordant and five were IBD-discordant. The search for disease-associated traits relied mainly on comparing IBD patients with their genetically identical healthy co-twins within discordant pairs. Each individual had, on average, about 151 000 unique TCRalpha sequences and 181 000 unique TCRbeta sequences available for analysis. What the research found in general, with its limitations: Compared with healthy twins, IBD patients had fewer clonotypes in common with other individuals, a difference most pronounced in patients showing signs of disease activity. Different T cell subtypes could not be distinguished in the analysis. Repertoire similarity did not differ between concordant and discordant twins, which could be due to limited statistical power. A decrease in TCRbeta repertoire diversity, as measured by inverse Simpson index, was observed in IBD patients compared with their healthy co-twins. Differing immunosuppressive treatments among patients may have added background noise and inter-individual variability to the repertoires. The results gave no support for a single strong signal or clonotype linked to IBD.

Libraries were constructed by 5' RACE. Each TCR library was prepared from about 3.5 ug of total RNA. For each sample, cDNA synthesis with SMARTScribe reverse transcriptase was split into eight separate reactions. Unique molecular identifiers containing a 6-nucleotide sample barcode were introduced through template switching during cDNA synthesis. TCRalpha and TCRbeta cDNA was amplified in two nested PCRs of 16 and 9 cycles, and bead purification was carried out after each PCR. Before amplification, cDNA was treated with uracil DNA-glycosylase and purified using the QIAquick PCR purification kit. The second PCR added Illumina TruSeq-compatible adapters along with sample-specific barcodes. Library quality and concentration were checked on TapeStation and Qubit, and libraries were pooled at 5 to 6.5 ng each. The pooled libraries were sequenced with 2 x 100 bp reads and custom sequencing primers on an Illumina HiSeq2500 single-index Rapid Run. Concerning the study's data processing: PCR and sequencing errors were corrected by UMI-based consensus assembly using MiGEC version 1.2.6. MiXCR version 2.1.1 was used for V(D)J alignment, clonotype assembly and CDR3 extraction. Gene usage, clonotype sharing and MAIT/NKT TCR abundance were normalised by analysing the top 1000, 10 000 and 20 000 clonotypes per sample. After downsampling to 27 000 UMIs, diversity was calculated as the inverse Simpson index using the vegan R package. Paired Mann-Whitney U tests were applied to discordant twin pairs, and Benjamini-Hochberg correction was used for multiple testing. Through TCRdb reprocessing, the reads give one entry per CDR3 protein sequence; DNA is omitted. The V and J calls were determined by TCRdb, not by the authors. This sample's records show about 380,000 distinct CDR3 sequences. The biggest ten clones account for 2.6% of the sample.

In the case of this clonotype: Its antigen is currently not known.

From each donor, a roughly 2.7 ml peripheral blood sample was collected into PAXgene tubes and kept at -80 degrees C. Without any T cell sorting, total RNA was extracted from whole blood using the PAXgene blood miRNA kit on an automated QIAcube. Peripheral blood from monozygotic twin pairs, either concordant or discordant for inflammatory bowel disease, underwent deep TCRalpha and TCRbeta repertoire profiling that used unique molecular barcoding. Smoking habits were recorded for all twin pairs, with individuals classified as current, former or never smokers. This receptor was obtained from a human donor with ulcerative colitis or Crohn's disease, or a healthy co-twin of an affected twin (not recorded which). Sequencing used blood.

CDR3 reads: CSAPWGGANTGELFF. The chain is encoded by TRBV20-1 joined to TRBJ2-2; the D call from TCRdb, TRBD1, cannot be confirmed without DNA. CDR1 and CDR2 were assigned from the germline V gene (reference sequence) as DFQATT and SNEGSKA. The CDR3 measures 15 amino acids from cysteine to phenylalanine. The nucleotide record is missing.